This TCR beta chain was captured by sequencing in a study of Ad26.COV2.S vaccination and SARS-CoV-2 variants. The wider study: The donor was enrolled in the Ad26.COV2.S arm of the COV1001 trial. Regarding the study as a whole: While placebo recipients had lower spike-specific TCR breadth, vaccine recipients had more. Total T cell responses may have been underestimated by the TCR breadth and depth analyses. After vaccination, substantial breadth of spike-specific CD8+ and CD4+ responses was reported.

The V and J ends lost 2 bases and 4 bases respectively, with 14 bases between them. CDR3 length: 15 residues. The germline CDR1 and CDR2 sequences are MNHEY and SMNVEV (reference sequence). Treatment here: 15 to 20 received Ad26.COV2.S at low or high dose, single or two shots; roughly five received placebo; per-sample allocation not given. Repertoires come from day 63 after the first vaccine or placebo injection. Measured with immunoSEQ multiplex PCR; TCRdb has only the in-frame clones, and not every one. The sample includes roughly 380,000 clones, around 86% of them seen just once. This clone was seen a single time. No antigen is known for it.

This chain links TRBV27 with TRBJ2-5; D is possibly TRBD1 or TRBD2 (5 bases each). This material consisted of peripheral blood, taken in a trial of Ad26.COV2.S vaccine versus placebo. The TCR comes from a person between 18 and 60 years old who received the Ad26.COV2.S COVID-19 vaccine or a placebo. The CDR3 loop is CASSLGYLRGETQYF. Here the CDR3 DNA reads TGTGCCAGCAGTTTAGGGTATTTGAGGGGAGAGACCCAGTACTTC.